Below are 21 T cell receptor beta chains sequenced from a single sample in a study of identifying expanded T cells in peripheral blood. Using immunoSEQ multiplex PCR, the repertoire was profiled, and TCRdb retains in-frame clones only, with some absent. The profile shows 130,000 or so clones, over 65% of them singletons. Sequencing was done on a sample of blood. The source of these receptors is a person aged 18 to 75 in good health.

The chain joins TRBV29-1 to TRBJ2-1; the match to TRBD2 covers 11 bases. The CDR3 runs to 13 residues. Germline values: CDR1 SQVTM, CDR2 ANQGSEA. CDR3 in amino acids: CSSGGRWDNEQFF. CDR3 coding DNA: TGCTCTAGCGGGGGGCGATGGGACAATGAGCAGTTCTTC.

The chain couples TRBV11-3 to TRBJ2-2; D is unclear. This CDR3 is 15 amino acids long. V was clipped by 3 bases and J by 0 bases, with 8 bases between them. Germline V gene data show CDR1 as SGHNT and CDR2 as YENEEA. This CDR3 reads CASSLGQANTGELFF. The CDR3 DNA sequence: TGTGCCAGCAGCTTGGGCCAAGCGAACACCGGGGAGCTGTTTTTT.

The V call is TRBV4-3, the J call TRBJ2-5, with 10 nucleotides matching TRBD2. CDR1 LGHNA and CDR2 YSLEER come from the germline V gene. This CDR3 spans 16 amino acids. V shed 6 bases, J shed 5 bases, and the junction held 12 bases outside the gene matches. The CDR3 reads CASSPSGGGEWETQYF. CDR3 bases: TGCGCCAGCAGTCCGAGCGGGGGGGGAGAGTGGGAGACCCAGTACTTC.

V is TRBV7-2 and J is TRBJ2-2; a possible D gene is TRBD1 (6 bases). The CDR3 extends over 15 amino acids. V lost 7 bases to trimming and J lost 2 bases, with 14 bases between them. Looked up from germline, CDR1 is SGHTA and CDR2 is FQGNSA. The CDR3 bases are TGTGCCAGCACTCCAGGGGCACCAAACACCGGGGAGCTGTTTTTT. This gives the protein CASTPGAPNTGELFF.

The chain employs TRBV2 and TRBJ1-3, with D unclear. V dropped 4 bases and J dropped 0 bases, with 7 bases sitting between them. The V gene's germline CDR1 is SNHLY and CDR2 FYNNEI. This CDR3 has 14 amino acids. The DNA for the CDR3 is TGTGCCAGCAGTGTTAGGACCTCTGGAAACACCATATATTTT. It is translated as CASSVRTSGNTIYF.

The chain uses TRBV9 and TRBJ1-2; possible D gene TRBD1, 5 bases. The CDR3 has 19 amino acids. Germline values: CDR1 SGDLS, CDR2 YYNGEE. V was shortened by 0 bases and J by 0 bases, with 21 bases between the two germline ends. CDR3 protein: CASSVAPQIRMGANYGYTF. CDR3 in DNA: TGTGCCAGCAGCGTAGCTCCCCAAATACGGATGGGGGCTAACTATGGCTACACCTTC.

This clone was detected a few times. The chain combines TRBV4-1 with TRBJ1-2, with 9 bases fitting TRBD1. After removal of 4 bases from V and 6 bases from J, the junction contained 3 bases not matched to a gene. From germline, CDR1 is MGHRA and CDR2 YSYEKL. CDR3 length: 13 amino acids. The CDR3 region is CASSPGTGHGYTF. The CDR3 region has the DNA TGCGCCAGCAGCCCCGGGACAGGGCATGGCTACACCTTC.

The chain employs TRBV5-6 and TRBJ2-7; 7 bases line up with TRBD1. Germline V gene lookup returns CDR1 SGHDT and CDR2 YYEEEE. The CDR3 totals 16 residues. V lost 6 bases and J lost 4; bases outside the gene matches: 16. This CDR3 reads CASNLYPGDRDYEQYF. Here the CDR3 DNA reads TGTGCCAGCAACCTATACCCCGGGGACAGAGATTACGAGCAGTACTTC.

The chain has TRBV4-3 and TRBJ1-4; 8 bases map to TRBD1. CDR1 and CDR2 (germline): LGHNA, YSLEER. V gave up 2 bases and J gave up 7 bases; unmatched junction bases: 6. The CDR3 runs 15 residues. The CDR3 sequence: CASSQRTGFGEKLFF. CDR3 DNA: TGCGCCAGCAGCCAACGGACAGGGTTTGGTGAAAAACTGTTTTTT.

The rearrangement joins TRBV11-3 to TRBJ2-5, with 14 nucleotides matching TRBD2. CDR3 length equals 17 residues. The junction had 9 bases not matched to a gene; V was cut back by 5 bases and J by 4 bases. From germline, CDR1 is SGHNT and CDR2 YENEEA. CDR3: CASSAGTSGGRGETQYF. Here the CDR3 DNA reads TGTGCCAGCAGCGCCGGGACTAGCGGGGGAAGGGGAGAGACCCAGTACTTC.

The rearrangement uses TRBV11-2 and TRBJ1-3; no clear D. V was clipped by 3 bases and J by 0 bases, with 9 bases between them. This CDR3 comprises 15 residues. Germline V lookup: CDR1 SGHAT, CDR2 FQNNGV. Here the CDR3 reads CASSLYESSGNTIYF. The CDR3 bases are TGTGCCAGCAGCTTGTATGAGAGCTCTGGAAACACCATATATTTT. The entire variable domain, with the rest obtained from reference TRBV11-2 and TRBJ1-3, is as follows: EAGVAQSPRYKIIEKRQSVAFWCNPISGHATLYWYQQILGQGPKLLIQFQNNGVVDDSQLPKDRFSAERLKGVDSTLKIQPAKLEDSAVYLCASSLYESSGNTIYFGEGSWLTVV.

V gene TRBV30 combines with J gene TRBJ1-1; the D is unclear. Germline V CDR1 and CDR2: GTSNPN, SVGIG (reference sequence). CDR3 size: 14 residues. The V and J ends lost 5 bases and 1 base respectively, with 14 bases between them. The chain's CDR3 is CAWGLQGWNTEAFF. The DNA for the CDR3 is TGTGCCTGGGGTCTGCAAGGGTGGAACACTGAAGCTTTCTTT.

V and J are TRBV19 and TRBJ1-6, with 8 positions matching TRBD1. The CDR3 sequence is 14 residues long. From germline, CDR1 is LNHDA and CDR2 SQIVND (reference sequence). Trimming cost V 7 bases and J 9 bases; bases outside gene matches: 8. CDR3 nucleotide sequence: TGTGCCAGTAACGCGGGACAGGATGGTTCACCCCTCCACTTT. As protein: CASNAGQDGSPLHF.

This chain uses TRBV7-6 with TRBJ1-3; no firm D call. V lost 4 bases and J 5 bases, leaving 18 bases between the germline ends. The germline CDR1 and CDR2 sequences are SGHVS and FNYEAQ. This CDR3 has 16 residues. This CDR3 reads CASSSRGRESRNTIYF. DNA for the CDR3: TGTGCCAGCAGCTCACGGGGTAGGGAGTCAAGAAACACCATATATTTT.

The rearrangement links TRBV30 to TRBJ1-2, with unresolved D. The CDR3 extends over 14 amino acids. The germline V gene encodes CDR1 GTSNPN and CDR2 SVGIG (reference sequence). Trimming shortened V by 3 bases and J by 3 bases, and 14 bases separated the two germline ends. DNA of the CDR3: TGTGCCTGGAGGGCAGACTGGGATCACTATGGCTACACCTTC. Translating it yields CAWRADWDHYGYTF. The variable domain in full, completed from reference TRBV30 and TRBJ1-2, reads SQTIHQWPATLVQPVGSPLSLECTVEGTSNPNLYWYRQAAGRGLQLLFYSVGIGQISSEVPQNLSASRPQDRQFILSSKKLLLSDSGFYLCAWRADWDHYGYTFGSGTRLTVV.

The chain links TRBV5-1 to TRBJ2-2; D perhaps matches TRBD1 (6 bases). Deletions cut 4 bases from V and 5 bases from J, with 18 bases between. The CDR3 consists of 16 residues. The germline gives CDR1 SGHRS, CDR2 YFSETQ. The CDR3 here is CASSPASDRTTGELFF. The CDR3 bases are TGCGCCAGCAGCCCCGCATCGGACAGAACGACCGGGGAGCTGTTTTTT. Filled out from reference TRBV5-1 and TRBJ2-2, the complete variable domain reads KAGVTQTPRYLIKTRGQQVTLSCSPISGHRSVSWYQQTPGQGLQFLFEYFSETQRNKGNFPGRFSGRQFSNSRSEMNVSTLELGDSALYLCASSPASDRTTGELFFGEGSRLTVL.

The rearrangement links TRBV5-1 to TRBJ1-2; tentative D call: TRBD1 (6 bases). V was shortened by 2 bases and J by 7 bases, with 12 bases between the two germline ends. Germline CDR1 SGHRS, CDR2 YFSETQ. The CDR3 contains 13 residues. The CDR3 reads CASSFAGVGGYTF. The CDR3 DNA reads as TGCGCCAGCAGCTTCGCAGGGGTAGGTGGCTACACCTTC.

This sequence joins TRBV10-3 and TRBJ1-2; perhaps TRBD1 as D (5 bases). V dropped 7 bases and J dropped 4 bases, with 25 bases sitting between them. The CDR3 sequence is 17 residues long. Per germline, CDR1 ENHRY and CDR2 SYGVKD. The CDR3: CAIMARGETPRSYGYTF. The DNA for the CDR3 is TGTGCCATCATGGCAAGGGGCGAGACTCCTAGAAGCTATGGCTACACCTTC.

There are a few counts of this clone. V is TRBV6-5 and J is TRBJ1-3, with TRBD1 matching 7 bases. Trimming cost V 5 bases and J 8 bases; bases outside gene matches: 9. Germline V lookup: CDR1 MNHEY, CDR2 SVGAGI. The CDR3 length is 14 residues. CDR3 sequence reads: CASSLTGNGDTIYF. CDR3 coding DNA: TGTGCCAGCAGTCTGACAGGGAATGGGGACACCATATATTTT.

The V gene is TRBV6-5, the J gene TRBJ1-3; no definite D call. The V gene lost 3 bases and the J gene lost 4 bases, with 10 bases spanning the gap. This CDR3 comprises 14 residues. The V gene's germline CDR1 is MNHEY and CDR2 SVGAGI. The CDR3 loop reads CASSYSASGNTIYF. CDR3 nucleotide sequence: TGTGCCAGCAGTTATTCCGCGAGCGGAAACACCATATATTTT.

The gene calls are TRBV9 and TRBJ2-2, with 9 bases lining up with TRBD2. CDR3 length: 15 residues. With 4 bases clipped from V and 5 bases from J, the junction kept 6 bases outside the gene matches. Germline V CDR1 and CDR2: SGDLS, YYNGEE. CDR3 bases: TGTGCCAGCAGCCTAGTGGCGGGGGGGACCGGGGAGCTGTTTTTT. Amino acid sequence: CASSLVAGGTGELFF.